These T cell receptor beta chains were read from a single sample in a study of long-term antiretroviral therapy in people with HIV. Data came from immunoSEQ multiplex PCR; TCRdb stores just in-frame clones and leaves some out. The repertoire holds around 26,000 clones, with approximately 73% as singletons. Specimen: unsorted PBMCs, collected 0.5 years after starting antiretroviral therapy. These receptors came from a woman aged 40 to 50 with HIV. CDR3s include the opening cysteine and the closing phenylalanine or tryptophan. The order of the fields is V gene, clone size, J gene, D gene, CDR3 DNA, CDR3 protein. A D gene is named only where the DNA matches it firmly. Size tells how often a clone was seen (once, few, many) or the class of an expanded clone, and some rows leave it out.

TRBV7-9	-	TRBJ1-6	TRBD1	TGTGCCAGCAGCTTAGAGATCATAGGACAGGGGGGATCACCCCTCCACTTT	CASSLEIIGQGGSPLHF
TRBV6-1	-	TRBJ2-7	TRBD1	TGTGCCAGCAGTGCCCGACAGGGCTCCTACGAGCAGTACTTC	CASSARQGSYEQYF
TRBV2	-	TRBJ1-2	-	TGTGCCAGCAGTGAAGAGTCGGGGGTGCATGGCTACACCTTC	CASSEESGVHGYTF
TRBV6-5	-	TRBJ1-1	-	TGTGCCAGCAGTTATAGGCCCCTGAACACTGAAGCTTTCTTT	CASSYRPLNTEAFF
TRBV19	-	TRBJ1-5	-	TGTGCCAGTAGTAGAGGCAATCAGCCCCAGCATTTT	CASSRGNQPQHF
TRBV18	-	TRBJ2-7	TRBD1	TGTGCCAGCTCTCTTGGACAGGTGCCCTCCTACGAGCAGTACTTC	CASSLGQVPSYEQYF
TRBV5-6	-	TRBJ2-3	-	TGTGCCAGCAGCTTATGGGGACACACGGATCCAGATACGCAGTATTTT	CASSLWGHTDPDTQYF
TRBV5-1	-	TRBJ2-7	TRBD1	TGCGCCAGCAGCTTGGGTGTATGGGACAGGACTTCCTACGAGCAGTACTTC	CASSLGVWDRTSYEQYF
TRBV7-9	-	TRBJ2-6	-	TGTGCCAGCAGCCAAATCAGGGCAAGGGGGGCCAACGTCCTGACTTTC	CASSQIRARGANVLTF
TRBV13	-	TRBJ1-5	TRBD1	TGTGCCAGCAGCTTGTGGGGACAGGGGGCGAATCAGCCCCAGCATTTT	CASSLWGQGANQPQHF
TRBV5-3	-	TRBJ2-3	-	TGTGCCAGGGGGCCGAAGTCAGATACGCAGTATTTT	CARGPKSDTQYF
TRBV11-3	-	TRBJ2-5	-	TGTGCCAGCAGCTCCCGCCTCTCAGAGACCCAGTACTTC	CASSSRLSETQYF
TRBV5-4	few	TRBJ2-7	-	TGTGCCAGCAGCTTAGAAGGCCCCCACTACGAGCAGTACTTC	CASSLEGPHYEQYF
TRBV5-4	-	TRBJ2-3	-	TGTGCCAGCAGCCTTGGGGGGCGGACAGATACGCAGTATTTT	CASSLGGRTDTQYF
TRBV4-3	-	TRBJ2-7	TRBD1	TGCGCCAGCAGCCAAGGCGGACAGGACGGCTACGAGCAGTACTTC	CASSQGGQDGYEQYF
TRBV10-3	-	TRBJ1-1	TRBD1	TGTGCCATCAGGACCGGGACAGCGAACACTGAAGCTTTCTTT	CAIRTGTANTEAFF
TRBV5-6	-	TRBJ1-4	-	TGTGCCAGCAGCTTGGGCGGCGAAATGGGCGGGTTTTTT	CASSLGGEMGGFF